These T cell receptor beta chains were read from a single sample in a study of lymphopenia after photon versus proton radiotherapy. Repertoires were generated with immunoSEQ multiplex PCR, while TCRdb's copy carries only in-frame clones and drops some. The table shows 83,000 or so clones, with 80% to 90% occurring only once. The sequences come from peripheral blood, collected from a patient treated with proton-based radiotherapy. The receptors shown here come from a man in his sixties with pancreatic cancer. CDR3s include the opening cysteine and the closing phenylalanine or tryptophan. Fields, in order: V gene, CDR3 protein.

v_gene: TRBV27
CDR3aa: CASTGTSGFEQYF

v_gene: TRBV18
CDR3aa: CASSPEPAGPKNIQYF

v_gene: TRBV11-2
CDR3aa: CASSRGTGEGTEAFF

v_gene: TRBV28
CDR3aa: CASSLRFFETQYF

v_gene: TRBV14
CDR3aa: CASSQDRLLGYTF

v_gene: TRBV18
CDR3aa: CASFLAGVTGELFF

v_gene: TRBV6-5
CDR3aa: CASNQRNWPQHF

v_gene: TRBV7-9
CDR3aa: CASSLAQATEAFF

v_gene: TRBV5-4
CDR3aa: CASSRPGAGANVLTF

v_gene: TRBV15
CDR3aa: CATSSGLRGTSNEKLFF

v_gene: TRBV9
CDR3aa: CASSSHLDTQYF

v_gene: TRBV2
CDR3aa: CASRAGMYNSPLHF

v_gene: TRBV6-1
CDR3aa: CASSPGATGELFF

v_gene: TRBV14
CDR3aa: CASSQTPNLSSGNTIYF

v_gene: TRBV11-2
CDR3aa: CASSLRRARTQQYF

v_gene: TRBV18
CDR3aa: CASSPFGDTEAFF

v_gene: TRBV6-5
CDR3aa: CASSTWTGEGYGYTF

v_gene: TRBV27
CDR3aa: CASGRERTDTQYF

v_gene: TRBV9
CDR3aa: CASSGNLGTSGSMRPYNEQFF

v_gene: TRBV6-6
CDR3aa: CASSRGGAGVPDTQYF

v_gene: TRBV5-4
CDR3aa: CASSLGRETQYF

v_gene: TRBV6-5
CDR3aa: CASSYSTGRLETQYF

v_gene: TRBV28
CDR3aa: CATVKGLAGDEQYF

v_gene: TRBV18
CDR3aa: CASSRPGTGSHEQFF

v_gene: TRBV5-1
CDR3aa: CASSVPTGTGADEQFF

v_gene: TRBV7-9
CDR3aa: CASSPQGRMGYGYTF

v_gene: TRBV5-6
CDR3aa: CASSLKGWEQYF

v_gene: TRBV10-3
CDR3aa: CAISESPAGDTEAFF

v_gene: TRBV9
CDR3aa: CASSVGPGPVTEAFF

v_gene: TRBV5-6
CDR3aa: CASSFQTFSGNTIYF

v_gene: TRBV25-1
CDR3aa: CASSGRDRGNEQYF

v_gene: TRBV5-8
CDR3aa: CASSTDRYEQYF

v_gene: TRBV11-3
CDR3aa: CASSSTTGLNTEAFF

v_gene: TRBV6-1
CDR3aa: CASSSVDRAGYTF

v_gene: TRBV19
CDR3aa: CASMGTGGSTSYNEQFF

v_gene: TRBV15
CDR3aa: CATSRDTMNTEAFF

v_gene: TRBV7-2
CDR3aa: CASSLDSSETQYF

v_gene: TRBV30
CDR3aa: CAWSGLAANTGELFF

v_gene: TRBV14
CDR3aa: CASSRGRYNSPLHF

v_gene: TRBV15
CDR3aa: CATSRETDGATGQYF

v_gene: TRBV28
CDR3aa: CASRLASANYGYTF

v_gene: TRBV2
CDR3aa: CASNLGTGREQYF

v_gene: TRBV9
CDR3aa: CASSYLQTSGNEQFF

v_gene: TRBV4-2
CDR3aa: CASSPPGQGNTEAFF

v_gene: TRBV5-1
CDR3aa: CASSWTGGTGNTIYF